The 32 T cell receptor beta chains listed next were all sequenced from one sample in a study of blood T cell repertoires in COVID-19 (dated by TCRdb to the early 2020s). The method was the immunoSEQ multiplex PCR assay. The clones in this table, taken by TCRdb from immuneACCESS, are in-frame only. Not every clone is retained; where verified, under half of the shortfall comes from an unresolved V gene, and the cause of the rest is unknown. This sample comprises approximately 100,000 clones, approximately 70% of them detected only once. The ten largest clones capture roughly 6.2% of the sample. The specimen was peripheral blood. The receptors derive from an elderly man with acute or convalescent COVID-19.

The chain has TRBV27 and TRBJ2-5, with 12 bases identical to TRBD2. From germline, CDR1 is MNHEY and CDR2 SMNVEV (reference sequence). The CDR3 has 17 amino acids. After removal of 3 bases from V and 1 base from J, the junction contained 6 bases not matched to a gene. The DNA for the CDR3 is TGTGCCAGCAGTTTCAGTGGACTAGCGGGAAGCCAAGAGACCCAGTACTTC. Translation gives CASSFSGLAGSQETQYF.

For the CDR3, the DNA is TGTGCCAGCAGCGTAGCGGGACAGGGAGGCAATGAGCAGTTCTTC. Protein: CASSVAGQGGNEQFF. V usage is TRBV9 and J usage is TRBJ2-1; 9 bases match TRBD1. V lost 0 bases to trimming and J lost 6 bases; unmatched junction nucleotides: 4. CDR3 length: 15 residues. Germline loops: CDR1 SGDLS, CDR2 YYNGEE.

The chain couples TRBV2 to TRBJ1-3; the D is unclear. The CDR3 length is 16 residues. The germline V and J ends were trimmed by 0 bases and 0 bases, with 9 bases remaining between them. Germline assignment: CDR1 SNHLY and CDR2 FYNNEI. The CDR3 spells CASSEAGRSSGNTIYF. The CDR3 nucleotides read TGTGCCAGCAGTGAAGCGGGCAGAAGCTCTGGAAACACCATATATTTT.

The chain has TRBV7-8 and TRBJ2-2; no definite D call. CDR3 length: 14 residues. Germline loops: CDR1 SGHVS, CDR2 FQNEAQ. Trimming removed 1 base from V and 2 bases from J, with 5 bases in between. CDR3 in amino acids: CASSLGGNTGELFF. The CDR3 bases are TGTGCCAGCAGCTTAGGCGGAAACACCGGGGAGCTGTTTTTT.

This chain joins TRBV2 and TRBJ2-1, with 12 bases identical to TRBD2. The ends lost 4 bases at V and 10 bases at J; junction bases unmatched: 8. The CDR3 sequence is 15 residues long. Per the germline V gene, CDR1 is SNHLY and CDR2 is FYNNEI. DNA for the CDR3: TGTGCCAGCAGTGTCTTGGCTAGCGGGAGGGAAGAGCAGTTCTTC. Residues: CASSVLASGREEQFF.

V gene TRBV4-3 combines with J gene TRBJ2-3, with TRBD2 matching 9 bases. CDR3 length: 15 residues. Germline V gene lookup returns CDR1 LGHNA and CDR2 YSLEER. V was clipped by 4 bases and J by 2 bases; unmatched bases: 4. The CDR3 protein is CASSPSGTDTDTQYF. CDR3 coding DNA: TGCGCCAGCAGCCCTAGCGGGACTGACACAGATACGCAGTATTTT.

The chain has TRBV19 and TRBJ2-3; TRBD2 is a possible D gene (7 bases). The CDR3 is made up of 15 amino acids. Looked up from germline, CDR1 is LNHDA and CDR2 is SQIVND (reference sequence). V was trimmed by 5 bases and J by 8 bases, leaving 20 bases between them. This chain's CDR3 is CASSPRDTSGGTQYF. For the CDR3, the DNA is TGTGCCAGTAGTCCGAGGGACACCTCGGGGGGTACGCAGTATTTT.

The chain has TRBV5-1 and TRBJ2-7; 9 nucleotides align to TRBD1. J gave up 6 bases and V 3 bases, and 4 bases lay outside the gene matches. The CDR3 runs 13 residues. Germline V CDR1 and CDR2: SGHRS, YFSETQ. The CDR3 protein is CASSSGQGGEQYF. The CDR3 nucleotides are TGCGCCAGCAGCTCGGGACAGGGAGGCGAGCAGTACTTC. Filled out from reference TRBV5-1 and TRBJ2-7, the complete variable domain reads KAGVTQTPRYLIKTRGQQVTLSCSPISGHRSVSWYQQTPGQGLQFLFEYFSETQRNKGNFPGRFSGRQFSNSRSEMNVSTLELGDSALYLCASSSGQGGEQYFGPGTRLTVT.

Many counts were recorded for this clone. The V and J genes are TRBV5-1 and TRBJ1-2, with TRBD1 matching 7 bases. Trimming took 0 bases from V and 4 from J; bases not matched to a gene: 12. From germline, CDR1 is SGHRS and CDR2 YFSETQ. The CDR3 totals 17 residues. The CDR3 DNA reads TGCGCCAGCAGCTTGGACGAAGCGTCCGGGACAGTCTATGGCTACACCTTC. Its protein is CASSLDEASGTVYGYTF.

The CDR3 nucleotides read TGTGCCAGCAGTTATTTAGGGGCTAATGAAAAACTGTTTTTT. Its translation is CASSYLGANEKLFF. The chain links TRBV25-1 to TRBJ1-4; D may be TRBD1 (5 bases). The germline gives CDR1 MGHDK, CDR2 SYGVNS. V was shortened by 5 bases and J by 3 bases, with 10 bases between the two germline ends. There are 14 residues in the CDR3.

The genes are TRBV28 and TRBJ1-2; D is uncertain. This CDR3 has 13 amino acids. From germline, CDR1 is MDHEN and CDR2 SYDVKM. V lost 3 bases and J 6 bases, leaving 11 bases between the germline ends. CDR3 DNA sequence: TGTGCCAGCAGTTTGGCGGGATCTGATGGCTACACCTTC. Amino acid sequence: CASSLAGSDGYTF.

The V call is TRBV3-1 (or the pseudogene TRBV3-2), the J call TRBJ2-7; 7 bases align to TRBD1. Trimming took 6 bases from V and 2 from J; bases not matched to a gene: 4. The CDR3 loop spans 13 amino acids. CDR1 is LGHDT and CDR2 is YNNKEL in the germline V gene (reference sequence). CDR3 bases: TGTGCCAGCAGTCCGGGACAGCCCTACGAGCAGTACTTC. The encoded protein is CASSPGQPYEQYF.

The chain links TRBV28 to TRBJ2-7, with TRBD2 matching over 7 bases. With 7 bases clipped from V and 6 bases from J, the junction kept 9 bases outside the gene matches. Germline lookup yields CDR1 MDHEN and CDR2 SYDVKM. The CDR3 has 13 residues. CDR3 sequence: CASKRSGKFEQYF. CDR3 nucleotide sequence: TGTGCCAGCAAAAGAAGCGGGAAGTTCGAGCAGTACTTC.

The V gene is TRBV5-4, the J gene TRBJ1-4; possible D gene TRBD1, 6 bases. From germline, CDR1 is SGHNT and CDR2 YYREEE (reference sequence). V was clipped by 4 bases and J by 6 bases, with 13 bases between them. CDR3 size: 14 residues. CDR3 DNA sequence: TGTGCCAGCAGCCAGCAGGGGCCGGATGAAAAACTGTTTTTT. Protein product: CASSQQGPDEKLFF.

This clone was detected only a few times. The chain is built from TRBV11-1 and TRBJ2-7; TRBD2 matches 9 bases. The germline gives CDR1 SGHAT, CDR2 FQDESV (reference sequence). The CDR3 consists of 14 residues. V lost 5 bases to trimming and J lost 3 bases; unmatched junction nucleotides: 5. In DNA form, the CDR3 reads TGTGCCAGCAGCGACGCGACTAGCGGCTACGAGCAGTACTTC. It specifies CASSDATSGYEQYF.

As DNA, the CDR3 is TGTGCCATCAGGGCCGGACAGGGGGGCAATCAGCCCCAGCATTTT. Amino acids: CAIRAGQGGNQPQHF. The rearrangement links TRBV10-3 to TRBJ1-5; 10 positions match TRBD1. Germline V gene lookup returns CDR1 ENHRY and CDR2 SYGVKD. CDR3 length: 15 residues. J was trimmed by 2 bases and V by 6 bases; bases with no gene match: 4.

This sequence joins TRBV11-2 and TRBJ2-2; 7 nucleotides agree with TRBD1. CDR3 length: 15 residues. The ends lost 6 bases at V and 6 bases at J; junction bases unmatched: 10. Per germline, CDR1 SGHAT and CDR2 FQNNGV. CDR3 loop: CASRRDRRGAGELFF. In DNA form, the CDR3 reads TGTGCCAGCAGAAGGGACAGAAGAGGAGCCGGGGAGCTGTTTTTT.

CDR3 nucleotides: TGTGCCACCAGCAGATTCCGGGACAGGGATAAGCGGGGGGGAACAGATACGCAGTATTTT. Translated: CATSRFRDRDKRGGTDTQYF. The chain links TRBV15 to TRBJ2-3, with D possibly being TRBD2 (10 bases). Per the germline V gene, CDR1 is LNHNV and CDR2 is YYDKDF (reference sequence). The CDR3 contains 20 residues. Trimming pared 2 bases from V and 3 bases from J, leaving 27 bases between.

The V and J genes are TRBV6-5 and TRBJ1-1; D call uncertain. Germline CDR1 reads MNHEY; CDR2 reads SVGAGI. This CDR3 is 12 amino acids long. The V end was cut by 6 bases, the J end by 2 bases, with 7 bases between. In DNA form, the CDR3 reads TGTGCCAGCAGCCACGGTAACACTGAAGCTTTCTTT. It encodes CASSHGNTEAFF.

In its sample, this clone was seen a few times. The rearrangement links TRBV3-1 (or the pseudogene TRBV3-2) to TRBJ2-3; 9 positions match TRBD2. CDR1 and CDR2 (germline): LGHDT, YNNKEL (reference sequence). CDR3 length: 15 residues. V dropped 4 bases and J dropped 6; count of bases not matched to a gene: 8. As DNA, the CDR3 is TGTGCCAGCAGCCGTATAGTGGCGGGAGGGGATACGCAGTATTTT. Amino acid sequence: CASSRIVAGGDTQYF.

The V and J genes are TRBV19 and TRBJ2-2, with TRBD1 as a possible D gene (5 bases). Germline V gene sequence: CDR1 LNHDA, CDR2 SQIVND (reference sequence). There are 15 residues in the CDR3. The V and J ends lost 3 bases and 7 bases respectively, with 15 bases between them. CDR3 DNA sequence: TGTGCCAGTAGTATCTTGGGCAGGGCGGACGGGGAGCTGTTTTTT. This sequence encodes CASSILGRADGELFF.

The V gene is TRBV28, the J gene TRBJ1-1; TRBD1 aligns across 8 bases. The germline V gene encodes CDR1 MDHEN and CDR2 SYDVKM. With 4 bases clipped from V and 3 bases from J, the junction kept 10 bases outside the gene matches. This CDR3 has 16 residues. The CDR3 DNA reads as TGTGCCAGCAGTTCCCGGACAGGGTATCAGGACACTGAAGCTTTCTTT. It specifies CASSSRTGYQDTEAFF. Full variable domain (rest looked up from reference TRBV28 and TRBJ1-1): DVKVTQSSRYLVKRTGEKVFLECVQDMDHENMFWYRQDPGLGLRLIYFSYDVKMKEKGDIPEGYSVSREKKERFSLILESASTNQTSMYLCASSSRTGYQDTEAFFGQGTRLTVV.

CDR3 residues: CASSLTGGAPYEQYF. Here the CDR3 DNA reads TGTGCCAGCTCCCTCACAGGGGGCGCACCCTACGAGCAGTACTTC. This chain uses TRBV18 with TRBJ2-7; 9 bases align to TRBD1. The germline CDR1 and CDR2 sequences are KGHSH and LQKENI. J gave up 2 bases and V 6 bases, and 8 bases lay outside the gene matches. This CDR3 spans 15 amino acids.

This clone is medium-sized in the sample. This chain links TRBV2 with TRBJ2-5, with D tentatively TRBD1 (5 bases). The CDR3 is 12 amino acids. Trimming removed 8 bases from V and 5 bases from J, with 12 bases in between. CDR1 and CDR2 (germline): SNHLY, FYNNEI. In DNA form, the CDR3 reads TGTGCCAGCCTCGACAGTGGGGAGACCCAGTACTTC. Translating it yields CASLDSGETQYF.

The chain is built from TRBV14 and TRBJ1-1; TRBD1 is a possible D gene (6 bases). The CDR3 is 15 residues long. Trimming shortened V by 0 bases and J by 4 bases, and 12 bases separated the two germline ends. Germline V lookup: CDR1 SGHDN, CDR2 FVKESK. This chain's CDR3 is CASSQDLTRGTEAFF. The CDR3 DNA follows: TGTGCCAGCAGCCAAGATCTTACCAGGGGCACTGAAGCTTTCTTT. Filled out from reference TRBV14 and TRBJ1-1, the complete variable domain reads EAGVTQFPSHSVIEKGQTVTLRCDPISGHDNLYWYRRVMGKEIKFLLHFVKESKQDESGMPNNRFLAERTGGTYSTLKVQPAELEDSGVYFCASSQDLTRGTEAFFGQGTRLTVV.

This clone has a handful of counts. V and J are TRBV6-5 and TRBJ2-7; TRBD2 aligns across 10 bases. This CDR3 spans 13 amino acids. Germline CDR1 MNHEY, CDR2 SVGAGI. After removal of 6 bases from V and 12 bases from J, the junction contained 11 bases not matched to a gene. The CDR3 region is CASRRPGLARVYF. In nucleotides, the CDR3 is TGTGCCAGCAGACGACCGGGACTAGCGCGTGTGTACTTC.

The chain joins TRBV5-4 to TRBJ2-3; the match to TRBD2 covers 7 bases. There are 15 residues in the CDR3. Germline CDR1 and CDR2: SGHNT and YYREEE (reference sequence). J gave up 1 base and V 2 bases, and 4 bases lay outside the gene matches. CDR3 nucleotide sequence: TGTGCCAGCAGCTTATTCACTAGCGGCACAGATACGCAGTATTTT. Translated, it gives CASSLFTSGTDTQYF.

This clone has more than one count but fewer than ten. The chain has TRBV28 and TRBJ1-6, with TRBD1 matching 9 bases. Trimming removed 6 bases from V and 19 bases from J; junction bases left unmatched: 13. Per the germline V gene, CDR1 is MDHEN and CDR2 is SYDVKM. The CDR3 is made up of 13 amino acids. The CDR3 DNA reads TGTGCCAGCAGCCAACCCCACAGGGGGCCCGTACACTTT. Translation gives CASSQPHRGPVHF. Together with reference TRBV28 and TRBJ1-6, the CDR3 gives the full variable domain: DVKVTQSSRYLVKRTGEKVFLECVQDMDHENMFWYRQDPGLGLRLIYFSYDVKMKEKGDIPEGYSVSREKKERFSLILESASTNQTSMYLCASSQPHRGPVHFGNGTRLTVT.

The chain joins TRBV7-9 to TRBJ2-7, with 11 bases fitting TRBD2. The J segment lost 5 bases and the V segment lost 4 bases, leaving 10 bases of the junction unmatched. The germline V gene has CDR1 SEHNR and CDR2 FQNEAQ (reference sequence). This CDR3 contains 16 residues. The CDR3 nucleotides are TGTGCCAGCAGCTCTTTAGCGGGAGGGCCGGCGAACGAGCAGTACTTC. Protein sequence: CASSSLAGGPANEQYF.

This clone was seen repeatedly, ten times or more. The chain uses TRBV7-8 and TRBJ2-7, with 7 bases aligning to TRBD1. The CDR3 consists of 13 residues. The V and J ends lost 5 bases and 1 base, in that order; junction bases with no gene match: 2. Germline V gives CDR1 SGHVS, CDR2 FQNEAQ. CDR3 sequence: CASSPDRSYEQYF. DNA for the CDR3: TGTGCCAGCAGCCCGGACAGGTCCTACGAGCAGTACTTC. The full variable domain, completed using reference TRBV7-8 and TRBJ2-7, is GAGVSQSPRYKVAKRGQDVALRCDPISGHVSLFWYQQALGQGPEFLTYFQNEAQLDKSGLPSDRFFAERPEGSVSTLKIQRTQQEDSAVYLCASSPDRSYEQYFGPGTRLTVT.

This rearrangement joins TRBV28 to TRBJ2-6; D ambiguous. CDR1 is MDHEN, CDR2 SYDVKM, per germline. V was clipped by 3 bases and J by 0 bases, with 3 bases between them. This CDR3 contains 14 residues. The CDR3 nucleotides are TGTGCCAGCAGTTTCCGCTCTGGGGCCAACGTCCTGACTTTC. Protein sequence: CASSFRSGANVLTF.

This clone has only a few counts. V is TRBV4-3 and J is TRBJ2-4; the match to TRBD2 covers 8 bases. Trimming cost V 0 bases and J 6 bases; bases outside gene matches: 4. The germline V gene encodes CDR1 LGHNA and CDR2 YSLEER. The CDR3 is 15 amino acids. Written as DNA, the CDR3 is TGCGCCAGCAGCCAAGATCACGGGGGGGCAAACATTCAGTACTTC. This sequence encodes CASSQDHGGANIQYF.